This passage covers 24 T cell receptor beta chains from one sample sequenced in a study of T-cell reconstitution after alpha-beta-depleted transplantation in children. Study outcomes and limitations: Fresh T-cell production supplied most of the T-cell counts and diversity seen one year after transplant.

These receptors' targets are unknown. Unique molecular identifiers were used to barcode this TCRbeta library. TCRdb analysed the PCR reads with MiXCR anew, one entry per CDR3 protein. Among fewer than 350,000 distinct CDR3 sequences listed, 6.5% to 9% were seen once. The sequencing used peripheral blood, collected 360 days after TCRalphabeta/CD19-depleted stem cell transplant. The origin of the receptors is a female patient between 2 and 15 years old who had a stem cell transplant for Fanconi anemia, so the T cells may come from the graft donor.

This clonotype was counted at least ten times. The chain links TRBV24-1 to TRBJ2-1; D may match TRBD1 or TRBD2 (5 bases each). Trimming took off 7 bases at V and 7 bases at J, with 13 bases between the two ends. Germline CDR1 and CDR2: KGHDR and SFDVKD. The CDR3 runs to 13 residues. In DNA form, the CDR3 reads TGTGCCACCAGCCCCCCTTGGGGGAATGAGCAGTTCTTC. The encoded protein is CATSPPWGNEQFF.

This clonotype was counted only a few times. The chain carries TRBV6-6 and TRBJ1-5, with D uncertain. The CDR3 runs to 13 residues. V was cut by 8 bases and J by 7 bases, with 15 bases left in between. In germline, CDR1 is MNHNY, CDR2 SVGAGI (reference sequence). CDR3 DNA sequence: TGTGCCAGCCTTCGTTCCCTCGGACAGCCCCAGCATTTT. This translates into CASLRSLGQPQHF.

The rearrangement uses TRBV6-5 and TRBJ2-1; 12 nucleotides match TRBD2. This CDR3 spans 16 amino acids. The V gene end was trimmed by 2 bases and the J gene end by 5 bases; junction bases not matched to a gene: 4. The V gene's germline CDR1 is MNHEY and CDR2 SVGAGI. For the CDR3, the DNA is TGTGCCAGCAGTTACCCAGGACTAGCGGGGAACAATGAGCAGTTCTTC. Encoded protein: CASSYPGLAGNNEQFF.

This clonotype has a handful of counts. J is TRBJ2-5 and V is TRBV5-1; 9 nucleotides match TRBD1. Germline values: CDR1 SGHRS, CDR2 YFSETQ. The trim removed 2 bases at V and 4 bases at J, leaving 6 bases unmatched. The CDR3 extends over 15 amino acids. The CDR3 region is CASSLGDRAGETQYF. The CDR3 DNA follows: TGCGCCAGCAGCTTAGGGGACAGGGCAGGAGAGACCCAGTACTTC.

This clonotype was counted many times. This chain uses TRBV12-3 or TRBV12-4 with TRBJ2-5; 7 bases map to TRBD1. There are 14 residues in the CDR3. The trim removed 7 bases at V and 5 bases at J, leaving 10 bases unmatched. DNA of the CDR3: TGTGCCAGCATGCGACAGGGAGCTCGGGAGACCCAGTACTTC. This translates into CASMRQGARETQYF.

This clonotype was seen repeatedly, ten times or more. The chain employs TRBV24-1 and TRBJ2-3; D is undetermined. The CDR3 is 12 amino acids. Trimming removed 4 bases from V and 3 bases from J, with 4 bases in between. Looked up from germline, CDR1 is KGHDR and CDR2 is SFDVKD. CDR3 in amino acids: CATSDWTDTQYF. For the CDR3, the DNA is TGTGCCACCAGTGACTGGACAGATACGCAGTATTTT.

This clonotype was observed at least ten times. CDR3 amino acids: CASSGERDRALNTEAFF. CDR3 nucleotide sequence: TGTGCCAGCAGTGGGGAAAGGGACAGGGCTTTGAACACTGAAGCTTTCTTT. V usage is TRBV7-6 and J usage is TRBJ1-1; 9 bases are a match to TRBD1. This CDR3 has 17 residues. Unmatched junction bases numbered 11, after V lost 6 bases and J lost 0 bases. Per germline, CDR1 SGHVS and CDR2 FNYEAQ.

Many counts were recorded for this clonotype. This chain joins TRBV6-5 and TRBJ1-6, with 7 positions matching TRBD1. The CDR3 length is 16 residues. The V gene's germline CDR1 is MNHEY and CDR2 SVGAGI. V lost 2 bases, J lost 4 bases, and 5 bases stayed unmatched. The CDR3 DNA reads TGTGCCAGCAGTTACCCCCGGGACAGTTATAATTCACCCCTCCACTTT. Translating gives CASSYPRDSYNSPLHF.

This clonotype appeared many times. The chain combines TRBV20-1 with TRBJ2-1; 8 positions agree with TRBD2. V lost 6 bases to trimming and J lost 3 bases; unmatched junction nucleotides: 13. Per the germline V gene, CDR1 is DFQATT and CDR2 is SNEGSKA (reference sequence). The CDR3 runs 16 residues. The CDR3 region is CSASTSGETFYNEQFF. CDR3 coding DNA: TGCAGTGCGAGTACTAGCGGAGAAACTTTCTACAATGAGCAGTTCTTC.

This clonotype has a count of ten or more. The J gene is TRBJ1-4, the V gene TRBV12-3 or TRBV12-4; TRBD1 is a possible D gene (5 bases). CDR3 length equals 17 residues. V was shortened by 3 bases and J by 4 bases, with 18 bases between the two germline ends. CDR3 amino acids: CASSFRRPGGNNEKLFF. The CDR3 coding sequence is TGTGCCAGCAGTTTCCGTCGGCCTGGGGGGAATAATGAAAAACTGTTTTTT.

This clonotype came up many times. V is TRBV11-1 and J is TRBJ2-6, with D perhaps matching TRBD1 (6 bases). Trimming removed 3 bases at V and 2 bases at J, with 8 bases between. The CDR3 sequence is 15 residues long. CDR1 and CDR2 from the germline V gene are SGHAT and FQDESV (reference sequence). The CDR3 region is CASSFSGAGANVLTF. CDR3 nucleotides: TGTGCCAGCAGCTTCTCAGGGGCTGGGGCCAACGTCCTGACTTTC.

This clonotype was seen many times. For the CDR3, the DNA is TGTGCCAGCAGCCAACCACATCGACTAGCGGCCCAAGAGACCCAGTACTTC. Amino acids: CASSQPHRLAAQETQYF. The V and J genes are TRBV4-2 and TRBJ2-5, with TRBD2 matching 9 bases. Germline CDR1 LGHNA, CDR2 YNFKEQ. With V trimmed by 2 bases and J by 1 base, 8 bases remained unmatched. The CDR3 covers 17 residues.

The chain recombines TRBV7-3 with TRBJ2-2, with a tentative D call TRBD1 (6 bases). The CDR3 consists of 16 residues. Germline V gene lookup returns CDR1 SGHTA and CDR2 FQGTGA. V dropped 2 bases and J dropped 0 bases, with 10 bases sitting between them. Here the CDR3 reads CASSLWKGANTGELFF. CDR3 nucleotide sequence: TGTGCCAGCAGCTTATGGAAGGGGGCGAACACCGGGGAGCTGTTTTTT.

At least ten counts were recorded for this clonotype. This rearrangement joins TRBV12-3 or TRBV12-4 to TRBJ2-3; D may be TRBD1 (6 bases). The CDR3 runs to 16 residues. Trimming took 7 bases from V and 2 from J, leaving 19 bases between them. CDR3 amino acids: CASTRVGGLTTDTQYF. CDR3 DNA sequence: TGTGCCAGCACCCGGGTTGGGGGCCTAACCACAGATACGCAGTATTTT.

The table lists this clonotype with many counts. This rearrangement joins TRBV3-1 to TRBJ2-7; TRBD2 agrees at 9 bases. This CDR3 is built from 14 residues. J was trimmed by 3 bases and V by 6 bases; bases with no gene match: 6. CDR1 is LGHDT and CDR2 is YNNKEL in the germline V gene (reference sequence). The CDR3 DNA reads TGTGCCAGCAGGGATAGCGGGAGTAGCTACGAGCAGTACTTC. Residues: CASRDSGSSYEQYF.

The sample holds a few counts of this clonotype. The chain combines TRBV10-3 with TRBJ1-6; D is uncertain. Germline assignment: CDR1 ENHRY and CDR2 SYGVKD. There are 15 residues in the CDR3. Trimming left V 0 bases short and J 15 bases short, with 18 bases between. The CDR3 reads CAISESNHSPGHLHF. CDR3 nucleotides: TGTGCCATCAGTGAGTCGAACCACAGCCCCGGGCACCTCCACTTT.

This clonotype appeared a few times. The chain has TRBV4-1 and TRBJ2-5; 7 bases are shared with TRBD1. CDR1 MGHRA and CDR2 YSYEKL come from the germline V gene. The CDR3 is 17 amino acids. After removal of 0 bases from V and 1 base from J, the junction contained 8 bases not matched to a gene. In DNA, the CDR3 is TGCGCCAGCAGCCAAGATAGTAACTGGGACAGCCAAGAGACCCAGTACTTC. It yields the protein CASSQDSNWDSQETQYF.

At least ten counts were recorded for this clonotype. The CDR3 loop reads CASTLSGGLYGYTF. As DNA, the CDR3 is TGTGCCAGCACCCTATCCGGAGGTCTCTATGGCTACACCTTC. This rearrangement joins TRBV12-3 or TRBV12-4 to TRBJ1-2; the D is unclear. V dropped 7 bases and J dropped 4 bases, with 16 bases sitting between them. The CDR3 has 14 amino acids.

The sample holds many counts of this clonotype. The gene calls are TRBV5-1 and TRBJ2-2; D may be TRBD1 or TRBD2 (5 bases each). Per germline, CDR1 SGHRS and CDR2 YFSETQ. Trimming removed 3 bases at V and 3 bases at J, with 12 bases between. The CDR3 consists of 15 residues. The CDR3, as DNA: TGCGCCAGCAGCTCGGGACCGCCCTACACCGGGGAGCTGTTTTTT. This encodes CASSSGPPYTGELFF.

The gene calls are TRBV7-9 and TRBJ1-1, with 8 bases fitting TRBD1. After removal of 4 bases from V and 6 bases from J, the junction contained 7 bases not matched to a gene. Germline CDR1 is SEHNR and CDR2 is FQNEAQ (reference sequence). The CDR3 is 14 amino acids. The CDR3 protein is CASSWGRGRPEAFF. The CDR3 nucleotides read TGTGCCAGCAGCTGGGGCAGGGGGCGGCCTGAAGCTTTCTTT.

This clonotype was seen repeatedly, ten times or more. The rearrangement uses TRBV20-1 and TRBJ2-1; 9 bases agree with TRBD1. From germline, CDR1 is DFQATT and CDR2 SNEGSKA (reference sequence). Trimming removed 5 bases from V and 7 bases from J; junction bases left unmatched: 6. This CDR3 is 13 amino acids long. CDR3 coding DNA: TGCAGTGCTCGTAAGACAGGGGGAAATGAGCAGTTCTTC. Encoded protein: CSARKTGGNEQFF.

The J gene is TRBJ1-4, the V gene TRBV25-1; D may be TRBD1 (5 bases). The germline V and J ends were trimmed by 0 bases and 8 bases, with 16 bases remaining between them. CDR1 and CDR2 (germline): MGHDK, SYGVNS. This CDR3 spans 16 amino acids. The CDR3: CASSEYPGGSWEKLFF. The CDR3 DNA follows: TGTGCCAGCAGTGAATATCCGGGGGGATCTTGGGAAAAACTGTTTTTT.

This clonotype was seen many times. The chain couples TRBV28 to TRBJ2-7, with 9 bases fitting TRBD1. Trimming at V came to 6 bases and at J to 4 bases, leaving 7 bases not matched to a gene. Germline values: CDR1 MDHEN, CDR2 SYDVKM. This CDR3 spans 14 amino acids. The CDR3 nucleotides are TGTGCCAGCAGCCCCGGACAGGGGATGTACGAGCAGTACTTC. Its translation: CASSPGQGMYEQYF.

This clonotype was found many times. V and J are TRBV5-5 and TRBJ2-7, with D uncertain. V shed 6 bases and J shed 9 bases, with 22 bases lying between them. Per the germline V gene, CDR1 is SGHKS and CDR2 is YYEKEE (reference sequence). The CDR3 consists of 14 residues. As DNA, the CDR3 is TGTGCCAGCATTGAAGCCCCGGACCCTACGAGGCAGTACTTC. Amino acid sequence: CASIEAPDPTRQYF.